Listed below are T cell receptor beta chains from one sample, sequenced in a study of blood T cell repertoires in COVID-19. The method was immunoSEQ multiplex PCR; TCRdb's version includes in-frame clones alone and lacks a portion of them. The sample includes under 300,000 clones, approximately 85% of them seen just once. The sample was peripheral blood. The source is a woman aged 70-85 years with acute or convalescent COVID-19. Each CDR3 is given with its conserved first and last residue. Each record gives: D gene, V gene, clone size, J gene, CDR3 protein, CDR3 DNA. The D gene is left open where the match is weak. A clone size is listed for some rows: how often the clone was seen (once, few, many), or a class if it is expanded.

NA	TRBV18	NA	TRBJ1-1	CASSSSGGTMNTEAFF	TGTGCCAGCTCATCCTCGGGGGGCACGATGAACACTGAAGCTTTCTTT
NA	TRBV2	NA	TRBJ2-7	CASSIVNSAREQYF	TGTGCCAGCAGTATCGTTAACAGTGCCAGGGAGCAGTACTTC
TRBD2	TRBV20-1	NA	TRBJ2-7	CSASLTSGGAKQYF	TGCAGTGCTAGTTTGACTAGCGGGGGGGCAAAGCAGTACTTC
NA	TRBV10-3	NA	TRBJ1-2	CAIGGGGFDYGYTF	TGTGCCATCGGCGGGGGTGGGTTCGACTATGGCTACACCTTC
TRBD2	TRBV5-6	NA	TRBJ2-1	CASSSTSGGYNEQFF	TGTGCCAGCAGCTCCACTAGCGGGGGCTACAATGAGCAGTTCTTC
TRBD1	TRBV19	NA	TRBJ1-2	CASSIQGTGNFYYGYTF	TGTGCCAGTAGTATACAAGGGACAGGGAATTTTTACTATGGCTACACCTTC
NA	TRBV11-2	NA	TRBJ2-3	CASSLDRGGDTQYF	TGTGCCAGCAGCTTAGATCGGGGTGGCGATACGCAGTATTTT
NA	TRBV24-1	NA	TRBJ1-5	CATSPQWGDRSNQPQHF	TGTGCCACCAGCCCCCAATGGGGCGACAGGAGCAATCAGCCCCAGCATTTT
NA	TRBV6-1	NA	TRBJ2-7	CASSELDRLYEQYF	TGTGCCAGCAGTGAGCTTGACAGGTTGTACGAGCAGTACTTC
TRBD1	TRBV7-2	NA	TRBJ2-3	CASSLALVQGTDTQYF	TGTGCCAGCAGCTTAGCGCTAGTACAGGGGACAGATACGCAGTATTTT
NA	TRBV2	NA	TRBJ1-6	CASSDGRVLNSPLHF	TGTGCCAGCAGTGACGGCAGGGTCTTAAATTCACCCCTCCACTTT
NA	TRBV27	once	TRBJ1-1	CASSYRAPTEAFF	TGTGCCAGCAGTTACAGGGCTCCCACTGAAGCTTTCTTT
TRBD1	TRBV19	NA	TRBJ1-4	CASSMDRGRGEKLFF	TGTGCCAGTAGTATGGACAGGGGACGAGGGGAAAAACTGTTTTTT
TRBD1	TRBV9	NA	TRBJ1-2	CASSARQGTNYGYTF	TGTGCCAGCAGCGCCCGACAGGGAACGAACTATGGCTACACCTTC
TRBD1	TRBV29-1	NA	TRBJ1-1	CSATGLRQGSMNTEAFF	TGCAGCGCCACCGGCTTAAGACAGGGGTCGATGAACACTGAAGCTTTCTTT
TRBD1	TRBV7-9	NA	TRBJ1-6	CASSVRRGQDNSPLHF	TGTGCCAGCAGCGTTAGGAGGGGGCAGGATAATTCACCCCTCCACTTT
TRBD1	TRBV5-6	NA	TRBJ1-2	CASTRGTGNYGYTF	TGTGCCAGCACTCGAGGGACAGGCAACTATGGCTACACCTTC
NA	TRBV5-4	NA	TRBJ2-7	CASSFDSYEQYF	TGTGCCAGCAGCTTCGACAGCTACGAGCAGTACTTC
TRBD1	TRBV7-9	NA	TRBJ1-6	CASSFDRGHNSPLHF	TGTGCCAGCAGCTTCGACAGGGGACATAATTCACCCCTCCACTTT
NA	TRBV12-5	NA	TRBJ2-1	CASAEDRNEQFF	TGTGCTAGTGCTGAAGACAGGAATGAGCAGTTCTTC
TRBD2	TRBV9	NA	TRBJ2-7	CASSPSLVGGYEQYF	TGTGCCAGCAGCCCGTCCCTAGTCGGGGGGTACGAGCAGTACTTC
NA	TRBV7-9	few	TRBJ2-7	CASSPWGDANYEQYF	TGTGCCAGCAGCCCCTGGGGGGACGCAAATTACGAGCAGTACTTC
NA	TRBV11-2	NA	TRBJ1-5	CASSSFNQPQHF	TGTGCCAGCAGCTCCTTCAATCAGCCCCAGCATTTT
NA	TRBV5-4	once	TRBJ1-2	CASSWAGGYTF	TGTGCCAGCAGCTGGGCAGGGGGCTACACCTTC
NA	TRBV3-1/TRBV3-2	NA	TRBJ1-1	CASTKTAPATEAFF	TGTGCCAGCACCAAGACAGCACCAGCCACTGAAGCTTTCTTT
TRBD1	TRBV19	NA	TRBJ2-7	CASSTPGQGTYEQYF	TGTGCCAGTAGTACGCCGGGACAGGGGACCTACGAGCAGTACTTC
TRBD1	TRBV4-1	NA	TRBJ1-2	CASSQEGASYGYTF	TGCGCCAGCAGCCAGGAGGGGGCAAGCTATGGCTACACCTTC
NA	TRBV6-5	NA	TRBJ1-2	CASSPGQNYGYTF	TGTGCCAGCAGCCCAGGACAGAACTATGGCTACACCTTC
NA	TRBV27	NA	TRBJ1-1	CASSLEGGGTEAFF	TGTGCCAGCAGTTTAGAGGGCGGGGGAACTGAAGCTTTCTTT
NA	TRBV5-8	NA	TRBJ1-2	CASSYPTYNYGYTF	TGTGCCAGCAGCTACCCCACTTATAACTATGGCTACACCTTC
NA	TRBV2	once	TRBJ2-2	CARSPVSNTGELFF	TGTGCCAGGTCGCCAGTGTCGAACACCGGGGAGCTGTTTTTT
NA	TRBV20-1	NA	TRBJ2-7	CSARQSYEQYF	TGCAGTGCTAGGCAGTCCTACGAGCAGTACTTC
TRBD2	TRBV5-4	NA	TRBJ2-1	CASIPGGGGAWNNEQFF	TGTGCCAGCATTCCGGGAGGCGGGGGGGCCTGGAACAATGAGCAGTTCTTC
NA	TRBV20-1	NA	TRBJ2-5	CSAGQGETQYF	TGCAGTGCGGGGCAGGGGGAGACCCAGTACTTC
NA	TRBV18	once	TRBJ1-4	CASSRGAREKLFF	TGTGCCAGCTCACGTGGGGCCCGGGAAAAACTGTTTTTT
NA	TRBV2	once	TRBJ1-1	CASSERRGAGVWDTEAFF	TGTGCCAGCAGTGAAAGACGGGGGGCAGGAGTTTGGGACACTGAAGCTTTCTTT
NA	TRBV2	NA	TRBJ1-1	CASSAERVGTEAFF	TGTGCCAGCAGTGCGGAGAGGGTGGGCACTGAAGCTTTCTTT
NA	TRBV27	NA	TRBJ1-3	CASSFRQGNTIYF	TGTGCCAGCAGTTTTCGACAGGGAAACACCATATATTTT
NA	TRBV18	once	TRBJ2-7	CASSPYLSGLAYEQYF	TGTGCCAGCTCACCCTATTTAAGCGGGCTAGCCTACGAGCAGTACTTC
TRBD1	TRBV6-6	NA	TRBJ2-7	CASSQTGQGYEQYF	TGTGCCAGCAGCCAAACCGGACAGGGGTATGAGCAGTACTTC
NA	TRBV7-9	NA	TRBJ2-7	CASSSGGSSYEQYF	TGTGCCAGCAGCTCTGGAGGGTCGAGCTACGAGCAGTACTTC
NA	TRBV3-1/TRBV3-2	once	TRBJ2-1	CASSQVRVKGGEQFF	TGTGCCAGCAGCCAAGTTCGAGTTAAGGGAGGTGAGCAGTTCTTC
TRBD1	TRBV7-9	NA	TRBJ2-7	CASSLAGTGPSGYF	TGTGCCAGCAGCTTAGCCGGGACAGGGCCTTCGGGGTACTTC
NA	TRBV4-1	NA	TRBJ2-6	CASSQDHGSGANVLTF	TGCGCCAGCAGCCAAGATCACGGCTCTGGGGCCAACGTCCTGACTTTC